This TCR beta chain originates from a study of cytomegalovirus exposure and HLA in healthy donors. Study observations and caveats: The study found most TCR sequences rare, yet found some public TCRs in many donors. TCR beta V segments were, for the most part, productive about 87% or about 30% of the time in an earlier analysis.

Of note for this clone: Its antigen is not identified.

The CDR3 length is 16 residues. Trimming at V came to 2 bases and at J to 7 bases, leaving 10 bases not matched to a gene. CDR1 is MNHEY, CDR2 SVGAGI, per germline. Primers included in the PCR were 60 Vbeta and 13 Jbeta primers. Method: immunoSEQ multiplex PCR; TCRdb's copy keeps in-frame clones and lacks some. This table holds 150,000 to 200,000 clones, around 80% found once. V and J are TRBV6-5 and TRBJ2-1, with 8 bases lining up with TRBD1. Sequences were obtained from PBMCs. This TCR was recovered from a woman between 40 and 50 years old in good health and CMV-seropositive. The chain's CDR3 is CASSYRGAGGSNEQFF. In DNA, the CDR3 is TGTGCCAGCAGTTACAGGGGAGCAGGGGGCTCGAATGAGCAGTTCTTC.